Sequencing of this TCR beta chain was carried out in a study of blood T cell repertoires in COVID-19. On the study more broadly: PBMCs, B-cell-depleted T cells, or T cells provided the cDNA or gDNA that made up the material.

V lost 0 bases, J lost 3 bases, and 13 bases lay in between. Germline V lookup: CDR1 SGDLS, CDR2 YYNGEE. This CDR3 contains 15 residues. The table came from immunoSEQ multiplex PCR; TCRdb's copy has only in-frame clones and leaves some out. The sample includes about 260,000 clones, about 85% of them seen just once. This receptor was taken from a man between 60 and 75 years old who had recovered from COVID-19. This rearrangement joins TRBV9 to TRBJ2-7; possible D gene TRBD1, 5 bases. Input material: peripheral blood. The CDR3 bases are TGTGCCAGCAGCGTAGGGGGTCAGGGAAACTACGAGCAGTACTTC. Encoded protein: CASSVGGQGNYEQYF.